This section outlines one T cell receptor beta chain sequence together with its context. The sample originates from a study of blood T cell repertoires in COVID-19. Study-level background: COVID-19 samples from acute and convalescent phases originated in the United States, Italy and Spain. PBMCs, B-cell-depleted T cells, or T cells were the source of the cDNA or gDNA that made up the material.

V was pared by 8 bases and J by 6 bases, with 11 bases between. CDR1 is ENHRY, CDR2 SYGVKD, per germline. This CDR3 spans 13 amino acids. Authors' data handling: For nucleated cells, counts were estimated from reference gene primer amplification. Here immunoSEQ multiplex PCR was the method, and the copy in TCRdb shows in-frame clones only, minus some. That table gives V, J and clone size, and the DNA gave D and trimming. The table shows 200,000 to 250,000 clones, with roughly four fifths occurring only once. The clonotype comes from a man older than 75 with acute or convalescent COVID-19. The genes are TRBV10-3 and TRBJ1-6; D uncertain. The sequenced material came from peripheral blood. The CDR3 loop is CAIRSGLNSPLHF. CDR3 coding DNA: TGTGCCATCCGATCCGGACTTAATTCACCCCTCCACTTT.